The sequence of this TCR beta chain was determined in a study of TIL therapy for anti-PD-1-resistant metastatic lung cancer. Turning to the study itself: Patients had a median age of 54 years (range roughly 35-80). Tumors carried a median about 1.5 non-synonymous mutations per megabase. Most patients had lung adenocarcinoma; a few tumors were EGFR-mutant, two ALK-rearranged; half smoked currently or formerly. General study findings and limits: After infusion, TIL clonotypes partly replaced peripheral T cells and declined over months.

The CDR3 consists of 13 residues. V lost 6 bases and J 2 bases, leaving 8 bases between the germline ends. CDR1 and CDR2 from the germline V gene are MNHEY and SVGEGT. Concerning this clone: Its matching antigen is unknown.

Regarding time point: pre-treatment sample, taken before nivolumab and TIL therapy. The libraries were made with immunoSEQ v3. The method was immunoSEQ multiplex PCR; TCRdb's version includes in-frame clones alone and lacks a portion of them. The sample carries about 46,000 clones, 86% recorded once. This clonotype was sampled from a person aged 25 to 80 with non-small cell lung cancer. Specimen: blood, collected at baseline. The chain uses TRBV6-2 or TRBV6-3 and TRBJ1-5, with unresolved D. The CDR3 DNA is TGTGCCAGCAGCCCCGTTGGCAATCAGCCCCAGCATTTT. Its protein is CASSPVGNQPQHF.